The next 14 T cell receptor beta chains were all read from a single sample in a study of blood T cell repertoires in COVID-19. TCRdb keeps only in-frame clones here, not all; method: immunoSEQ multiplex PCR. The sample records about 160,000 clones, 77% being singletons. The sequenced sample consisted of peripheral blood. The source is a man in his sixties or seventies with acute or convalescent COVID-19.

The chain carries TRBV5-4 and TRBJ2-2; 7 bases agree with TRBD1. Germline CDR1 is SGHNT and CDR2 is YYREEE (reference sequence). V shed 5 bases, J shed 8 bases, and the junction held 6 bases outside the gene matches. This CDR3 has 13 amino acids. The CDR3, as DNA: TGTGCCAGCAGTTTTCGACAGGGTGGGGAGCTGTTTTTT. It is translated as CASSFRQGGELFF. Full variable domain (outside the CDR3, taken from reference TRBV5-4 and TRBJ2-2): ETGVTQSPTHLIKTRGQQVTLRCSSQSGHNTVSWYQQALGQGPQFIFQYYREEENGRGNFPPRFSGLQFPNYSSELNVNALELDDSALYLCASSFRQGGELFFGEGSRLTVL.

This chain links TRBV30 with TRBJ2-1; TRBD1 matches 7 bases. Trimming cost V 4 bases and J 4 bases; bases outside gene matches: 4. The germline V gene has CDR1 GTSNPN and CDR2 SVGIG (reference sequence). The CDR3 runs to 13 residues. The CDR3 spells CAWTGTVYNEQFF. CDR3 DNA: TGTGCCTGGACGGGGACAGTATACAATGAGCAGTTCTTC.

The rearrangement joins TRBV18 to TRBJ1-4; no clear D gene. Germline V gene data show CDR1 as KGHSH and CDR2 as LQKENI. Trimming shortened V by 5 bases and J by 6 bases, and 7 bases separated the two germline ends. This CDR3 is built from 12 residues. CDR3 DNA sequence: TGTGCCAGCTCAGGCCAGTATGAAAAACTGTTTTTT. This codes for CASSGQYEKLFF.

J is TRBJ1-5 and V is TRBV5-6; 9 nucleotides match TRBD1. Germline loops: CDR1 SGHDT, CDR2 YYEEEE. The CDR3 consists of 16 residues. V gave up 4 bases and J gave up 2 bases; unmatched junction bases: 7. Written as DNA, the CDR3 is TGTGCCAGCAGCCGCTGGACAGGGGAAGGCAATCAGCCCCAGCATTTT. Its protein is CASSRWTGEGNQPQHF.

The chain recombines TRBV2 with TRBJ2-5; 10 bases fit TRBD2. This CDR3 contains 14 residues. V was pared by 5 bases and J by 4 bases, with 4 bases of the junction left unmatched. The germline gives CDR1 SNHLY, CDR2 FYNNEI. The CDR3 bases are TGTGCCAGCAGTCCTCGACTAGCGGGAGAGACCCAGTACTTC. Protein: CASSPRLAGETQYF.

This chain joins TRBV7-8 and TRBJ1-6; TRBD1 might be the D (5 bases). CDR1 and CDR2 from the germline V gene are SGHVS and FQNEAQ. CDR3 length equals 14 residues. V lost 1 base, J lost 13 bases, and 14 bases lay in between. CDR3 sequence: CASSLGQPGRPLHF. DNA for the CDR3: TGTGCCAGCAGCTTAGGACAGCCCGGGAGGCCCCTCCACTTT.

The chain carries TRBV10-3 and TRBJ2-1; D unclear. Trimming stripped 7 bases from V and 4 bases from J, with 5 bases between. Germline values: CDR1 ENHRY, CDR2 SYGVKD. This CDR3 is 11 amino acids long. In DNA, the CDR3 is TGTGCCATCAAGGAGTACAATGAGCAGTTCTTC. Translating gives CAIKEYNEQFF.

V and J are TRBV5-1 and TRBJ2-7; D is perhaps TRBD2 (6 bases). In germline, CDR1 is SGHRS, CDR2 YFSETQ. V was pared by 5 bases and J by 2 bases, with 11 bases between. The CDR3 runs 13 residues. CDR3 residues: CASSLDYTYEQYF. The DNA of the CDR3 is TGCGCCAGCAGTCTGGACTATACCTACGAGCAGTACTTC.

This chain connects TRBV7-8 to TRBJ2-1, with 9 bases that match TRBD2. Germline V gene data show CDR1 as SGHVS and CDR2 as FQNEAQ. The CDR3 is 16 amino acids. The ends lost 4 bases at V and 2 bases at J; junction bases unmatched: 6. The DNA of the CDR3 is TGTGCCAGCAGCTCGGCTAGCGGGATCGCCTACAATGAGCAGTTCTTC. This sequence encodes CASSSASGIAYNEQFF.

The rearrangement uses TRBV9 and TRBJ1-5; D might be TRBD1 (5 bases). Germline lookup yields CDR1 SGDLS and CDR2 YYNGEE. Trimming removed 0 bases from V and 3 bases from J, with 7 bases in between. The CDR3 length is 14 residues. CDR3 sequence: CASSVGRVNQPQHF. Written as DNA, the CDR3 is TGTGCCAGCAGCGTAGGCAGGGTCAATCAGCCCCAGCATTTT.

The chain is built from TRBV19 and TRBJ2-3; TRBD2 matches at 10 bases. The germline CDR1 and CDR2 sequences are LNHDA and SQIVND (reference sequence). CDR3 size: 15 residues. Trimming cost V 9 bases and J 3 bases; bases outside gene matches: 9. CDR3 sequence reads: CASRAPGLATDTQYF. The CDR3 nucleotides are TGTGCCAGCCGAGCTCCGGGACTAGCGACAGATACGCAGTATTTT. Filled out from reference TRBV19 and TRBJ2-3, the complete variable domain reads DGGITQSPKYLFRKEGQNVTLSCEQNLNHDAMYWYRQDPGQGLRLIYYSQIVNDFQKGDIAEGYSVSREKKESFPLTVTSAQKNPTAFYLCASRAPGLATDTQYFGPGTRLTVL.

This chain joins TRBV19 and TRBJ2-2; 7 nucleotides match TRBD1. The CDR3 runs to 14 residues. Per germline, CDR1 LNHDA and CDR2 SQIVND (reference sequence). V lost 6 bases and J lost 5; bases outside the gene matches: 6. The CDR3 sequence: CASRTGQTTGELFF. CDR3 DNA sequence: TGTGCCAGTAGAACGGGACAGACAACCGGGGAGCTGTTTTTT.

The chain combines TRBV30 with TRBJ1-4; 9 bases agree with TRBD1. Germline V gene sequence: CDR1 GTSNPN, CDR2 SVGIG (reference sequence). V was clipped by 0 bases and J by 8 bases; unmatched bases: 19. The CDR3 totals 19 residues. Here the CDR3 reads CAWSVRGVWGQGSREKLFF. CDR3 bases: TGTGCCTGGAGTGTACGAGGGGTTTGGGGACAGGGATCTAGGGAAAAACTGTTTTTT.

This sequence joins TRBV12-5 and TRBJ2-1; perhaps TRBD1 as D (5 bases). The V end lost 3 bases, the J end lost 8 bases, and 5 bases lay between the germline ends. Germline V CDR1 and CDR2: LGHNT, FRNRAP. The CDR3 totals 11 residues. The CDR3 nucleotides read TGTGCTAGTGGTTTAGGGGATGAGCAGTTCTTC. Translated, it gives CASGLGDEQFF.